The 9 T cell receptor beta chains below come from one sample, sequenced in a study of shared clonotypes between healthy human individuals. Assay: immunoSEQ multiplex PCR; the TCRdb copy retains only in-frame clones and omits some. Altogether some 2,000,000 clones are present, 95% being singletons, with the ten largest covering 0.13%. The material sequenced was naive CD4+ T cells sorted from blood. The subset denotes: CD45RA+ positively selected. The receptors derive from a man younger than 35 in good health.

V is TRBV4-3 and J is TRBJ2-3, with D hard to call. The length of the CDR3 is 15 residues. Germline CDR1 and CDR2: LGHNA and YSLEER. V lost 2 bases and J lost 6, with 15 bases in between. The DNA for the CDR3 is TGCGCCAGCAGCCAACGGGCAGTCGAGACGGATACGCAGTATTTT. Protein: CASSQRAVETDTQYF.

CDR3 in amino acids: CASSLGGHQPQHF. The CDR3 coding sequence is TGCGCCAGCAGCTTGGGGGGCCATCAGCCCCAGCATTTT. The V gene is TRBV5-1, the J gene TRBJ1-5; possibly TRBD1 for D (5 bases). Germline values: CDR1 SGHRS, CDR2 YFSETQ. There are 13 residues in the CDR3. The V and J ends lost 0 bases and 5 bases respectively, with 6 bases between them.

The CDR3 sequence: CASRPGGSYTEAFF. The DNA for the CDR3 is TGTGCCAGTAGACCGGGAGGGTCCTACACTGAAGCTTTCTTT. This chain links TRBV19 with TRBJ1-1, with D uncertain. Deletions cut 6 bases from V and 3 bases from J, with 14 bases between. In germline, CDR1 is LNHDA, CDR2 SQIVND (reference sequence). The CDR3 covers 14 residues.

This chain joins TRBV7-9 and TRBJ1-5; 9 nucleotides line up with TRBD1. Germline V CDR1 and CDR2: SEHNR, FQNEAQ (reference sequence). V dropped 1 base and J dropped 4; count of bases not matched to a gene: 2. This CDR3 is 15 amino acids long. Here the CDR3 DNA reads TGTGCCAGCAGCTTAGGGGACAGGGTTAATCAGCCCCAGCATTTT. Its protein product is CASSLGDRVNQPQHF.

V usage is TRBV7-3 and J usage is TRBJ2-1; D unclear. The CDR3 extends over 14 amino acids. Germline V gene sequence: CDR1 SGHTA, CDR2 FQGTGA. Trimming took 5 bases from V and 8 from J, leaving 16 bases between them. The CDR3 DNA sequence: TGTGCCAGCAGCCCAGGAGCAGGCATCGATGAGCAGTTCTTC. Its protein product is CASSPGAGIDEQFF.

Comment on this clone: This sample includes further DNA sequences coding for the same CDR3. The chain couples TRBV30 to TRBJ1-4; 9 bases map to TRBD1. In germline, CDR1 is GTSNPN, CDR2 SVGIG (reference sequence). The V segment lost 4 bases and the J segment 5 bases; nucleotides outside the gene matches: 2. This CDR3 has 13 amino acids. The CDR3 reads CAWTGQGNEKLFF. The CDR3 DNA reads TGTGCCTGGACGGGACAGGGAAATGAAAAACTGTTTTTT.

CDR3 residues: CASSVDDYGYTF. Written as DNA, the CDR3 is TGTGCCAGCAGCGTAGATGATTATGGCTACACCTTC. The V call is TRBV9, the J call TRBJ1-2; D not certain. V lost 0 bases and J 5 bases, leaving 5 bases between the germline ends. This CDR3 has 12 amino acids. CDR1 and CDR2 (germline): SGDLS, YYNGEE. The full variable domain, with the rest looked up from reference TRBV9 and TRBJ1-2, is DSGVTQTPKHLITATGQRVTLRCSPRSGDLSVYWYQQSLDQGLQFLIQYYNGEERAKGNILERFSAQQFPDLHSELNLSSLELGDSALYFCASSVDDYGYTFGSGTRLTVV.

This chain links TRBV11-2 with TRBJ2-7; D gene uncertain. The CDR3 covers 14 residues. V dropped 7 bases and J dropped 2 bases, with 15 bases sitting between them. CDR1 and CDR2 from the germline V gene are SGHAT and FQNNGV. The CDR3 nucleotides read TGTGCCAGCACCTCGACGGGTGCCACCTACGAGCAGTACTTC. Its protein product is CASTSTGATYEQYF.

V is TRBV10-3 and J is TRBJ1-1; no firm D call. Trimming pared 5 bases from V and 1 base from J, leaving 8 bases between. The CDR3 runs 13 residues. Looked up from germline, CDR1 is ENHRY and CDR2 is SYGVKD. The CDR3 nucleotides are TGTGCCATCAGTAAAGCAGAGAACACTGAAGCTTTCTTT. It specifies CAISKAENTEAFF.